This is a list of T cell receptor beta chains from one sample in a study of blood T cell repertoires in COVID-19. Profiled with immunoSEQ multiplex PCR; TCRdb holds only in-frame clones, not every one. The repertoire holds about 160,000 clones, with approximately 80% as singletons. Sequencing used peripheral blood. These TCRs come from a woman aged 40 to 50 with COVID-19, enrolled during active disease. Each CDR3 is given with its conserved first and last residue. A D gene is named only where the DNA matches it firmly. Rows give clone size only sometimes, using once, few, many, or a class for an expanded clone.

>TRBV7-9|TRBJ1-1|once|.
TGTGCCAGCAGCTTGTTGGGGGGTTGGACTGAAGCTTTCTTT
CASSLLGGWTEAFF
>TRBV28|TRBJ1-1|.|.
TGTGCCAGCTCCCCACCGGGGGGCACTGAAGCTTTCTTT
CASSPPGGTEAFF
>TRBV7-8|TRBJ2-3|.|TRBD2
TGTGCCAGCAGCTTTACTAGCGGGATTGGGACGCAGTATTTT
CASSFTSGIGTQYF
>TRBV9|TRBJ1-1|.|TRBD1
TGTGCCAGCAGCTCGACAGGGGGAGGCGGCACTGAAGCTTTCTTT
CASSSTGGGGTEAFF
>TRBV12-3/TRBV12-4|TRBJ2-1|.|.
TGTGCCAGCAGTGCTGGGACAAGTGAGCGGTTCTTC
CASSAGTSERFF
>TRBV13|TRBJ2-1|.|.
TGTGCCAGCAGCCACAGGCCATCTAGTCAACAGCAGTTCTTC
CASSHRPSSQQQFF
>TRBV19|TRBJ2-3|.|TRBD2
TGTGCCACCATGGATGGCGGGGGGGCGGTTGATACGCAGTATTTT
CATMDGGGAVDTQYF
>TRBV9|TRBJ2-1|.|.
TGTGCCAGCAGCCCCCCCGCGGACTCCTACAATGAGCAGTTCTTC
CASSPPADSYNEQFF
>TRBV3-1/TRBV3-2|TRBJ2-1|.|TRBD1
TGTGCCAGCCGACAGGGGCTGATATACAATGAGCAGTTCTTC
CASRQGLIYNEQFF
>TRBV28|TRBJ2-5|.|.
TGTGCCAGCAGCGAAACCGACAGCTCCCAAGAGACCCAGTACTTC
CASSETDSSQETQYF
>TRBV11-2|TRBJ1-4|few|TRBD1
TGTGCCAGCAGCCGTGGACAGGGAAACGAAAAACTGTTTTTT
CASSRGQGNEKLFF
>TRBV5-6|TRBJ2-5|.|TRBD2
TGTGCCAGCAGCCCACTAGCGGGAGTGGGAGAGACCCAGTACTTC
CASSPLAGVGETQYF
>TRBV28|TRBJ1-1|.|TRBD1
TGTGCCAGCAGTCGATCGGACAGGAGGAACACTGAAGCTTTCTTT
CASSRSDRRNTEAFF
>TRBV18|TRBJ1-4|.|.
TGTGCCAGCTCGCCCGACAGGTCCGAAAAACTGTTTTTT
CASSPDRSEKLFF
>TRBV3-1/TRBV3-2|TRBJ2-5|.|TRBD2
TGTGCCAGCAGCCCACGACCCTGGGGGGGCCAAGAGACCCAGTACTTC
CASSPRPWGGQETQYF
>TRBV7-9|TRBJ2-5|.|TRBD2
TGTGCCAGCAGCCCTAGCGGACCTCGGGAGACCCAGTACTTC
CASSPSGPRETQYF
>TRBV10-3|TRBJ1-4|.|TRBD1
TGTGCCATCAGTGGGACAGGGAGGGAAAAACTGTTTTTT
CAISGTGREKLFF
>TRBV4-2|TRBJ1-4|.|.
TGTGCCAGCAGCCAAGAGTCGCTAGGGGCTGGAGAAAAACTGTTTTTT
CASSQESLGAGEKLFF
>TRBV30|TRBJ1-5|.|.
TGTGCCTGGAGCGGTTTAGAGAATCAGCCCCAGCATTTT
CAWSGLENQPQHF
>TRBV7-6|TRBJ2-7|.|TRBD2
TGTGCCAGCAGCTCACCCTGGACTAGCGGCGAGCAGTACTTC
CASSSPWTSGEQYF
>TRBV7-9|TRBJ2-3|.|TRBD1
TGTGCCAGCAGCCTAGGAGGACAGGGGGCAGTAGATACGCAGTATTTT
CASSLGGQGAVDTQYF
>TRBV5-4|TRBJ2-2|.|TRBD1
TGTGCCAGCAGCTTGACCCAGGGGGTCACCGGGGAGCTGTTTTTT
CASSLTQGVTGELFF
>TRBV7-2|TRBJ2-5|.|.
TGTGCCAGCAGCTTGGTAGTTACCTTTCAAGAGACCCAGTACTTC
CASSLVVTFQETQYF
>TRBV20-1|TRBJ1-2|.|TRBD1
TGCAGTGCTGACAGGGTCGGCTACACCTTC
CSADRVGYTF
>TRBV19|TRBJ1-1|once|.
TGTGCCAGTAAGGCGGGAGGGGGTGAAGCTTTCTTT
CASKAGGGEAFF
>TRBV9|TRBJ1-3|.|TRBD1
TGTGCCAGCAGCACCGGACAGGGCTACTCTGGAAACACCATATATTTT
CASSTGQGYSGNTIYF
>TRBV28|TRBJ2-1|.|.
TGTGCCAGCAGTTCCACAGGGAGACTCTACAATGAGCAGTTCTTC
CASSSTGRLYNEQFF
>TRBV7-9|TRBJ2-1|.|TRBD1
TGTGCCAGCAGAAGCGGACAGGGCGACAATGAGCAGTTCTTC
CASRSGQGDNEQFF
>TRBV13|TRBJ2-6|.|.
TGTGCCAGCAGCCCCGGGACTTCTGGGGCCAACGTCCTGACTTTC
CASSPGTSGANVLTF
>TRBV30|TRBJ1-6|.|.
TGTGCCTGGAGTAGAGGACTCCGAACACCCCTCCACTTT
CAWSRGLRTPLHF
>TRBV28|TRBJ2-1|.|.
TGTGCCAGCAGTGCGCCCGGGACACTAACCTACAATGAGCAGTTCTTC
CASSAPGTLTYNEQFF
>TRBV5-1|TRBJ2-3|.|.
TGCGCCAGCAGCTTCTCCACAGGGATGGTTGCAGATACGCAGTATTTT
CASSFSTGMVADTQYF
>TRBV6-1|TRBJ2-1|.|.
TGTGCCAGCAGTGAACCCCCTAGCAGGAGCTCCTACAATGAGCAGTTCTTC
CASSEPPSRSSYNEQFF
>TRBV7-3|TRBJ2-3|few|.
TGTGCCAGCAGCTTATGGGGGACTAGCACAGATACGCAGTATTTT
CASSLWGTSTDTQYF